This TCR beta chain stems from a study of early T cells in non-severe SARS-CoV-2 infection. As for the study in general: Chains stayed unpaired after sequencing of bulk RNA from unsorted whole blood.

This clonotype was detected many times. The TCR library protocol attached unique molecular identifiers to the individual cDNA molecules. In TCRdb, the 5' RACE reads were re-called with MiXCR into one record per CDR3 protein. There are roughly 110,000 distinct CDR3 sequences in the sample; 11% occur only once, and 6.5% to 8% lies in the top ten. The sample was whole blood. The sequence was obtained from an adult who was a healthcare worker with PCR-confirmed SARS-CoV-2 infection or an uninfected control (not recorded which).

The CDR3 loop is CASSESSGEQFF. For the CDR3, the DNA is TGTGCCAGCAGTGAATCTAGCGGTGAGCAGTTCTTC. The chain carries TRBV6-1 and TRBJ2-1; 7 positions agree with TRBD2. Germline assignment: CDR1 MNHNS and CDR2 SASEGT. The CDR3 spans 12 residues. Trimming removed 2 bases from V and 9 bases from J; junction bases left unmatched: 1.